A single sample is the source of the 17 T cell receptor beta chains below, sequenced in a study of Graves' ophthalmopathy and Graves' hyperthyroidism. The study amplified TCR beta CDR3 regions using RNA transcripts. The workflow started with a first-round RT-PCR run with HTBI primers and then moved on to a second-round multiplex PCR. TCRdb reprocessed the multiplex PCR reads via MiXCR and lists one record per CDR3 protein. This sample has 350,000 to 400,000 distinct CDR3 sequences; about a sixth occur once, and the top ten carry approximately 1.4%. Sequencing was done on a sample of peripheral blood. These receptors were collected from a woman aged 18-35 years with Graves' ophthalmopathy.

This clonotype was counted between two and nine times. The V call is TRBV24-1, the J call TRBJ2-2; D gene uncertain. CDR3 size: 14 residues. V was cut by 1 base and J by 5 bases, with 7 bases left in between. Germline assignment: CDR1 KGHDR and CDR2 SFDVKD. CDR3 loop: CATSDLSGTGELFF. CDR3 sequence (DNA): TGTGCCACCAGTGATTTATCCGGGACCGGGGAGCTGTTTTTT.

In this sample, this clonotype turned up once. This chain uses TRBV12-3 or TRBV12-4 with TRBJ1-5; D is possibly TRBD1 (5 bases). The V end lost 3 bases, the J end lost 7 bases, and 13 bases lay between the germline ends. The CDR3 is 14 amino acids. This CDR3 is CASSFRREDQPQHF. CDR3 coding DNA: TGTGCCAGCAGTTTTCGCAGGGAGGACCAGCCCCAGCATTTT.

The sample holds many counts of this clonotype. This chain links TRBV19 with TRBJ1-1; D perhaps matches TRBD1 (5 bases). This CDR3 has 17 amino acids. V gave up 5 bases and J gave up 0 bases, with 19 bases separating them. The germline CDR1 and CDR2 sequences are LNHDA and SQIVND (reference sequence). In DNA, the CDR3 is TGTGCCAGTAGTTTACCCAAAAGCGACAGCCTGAACACTGAAGCTTTCTTT. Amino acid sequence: CASSLPKSDSLNTEAFF.

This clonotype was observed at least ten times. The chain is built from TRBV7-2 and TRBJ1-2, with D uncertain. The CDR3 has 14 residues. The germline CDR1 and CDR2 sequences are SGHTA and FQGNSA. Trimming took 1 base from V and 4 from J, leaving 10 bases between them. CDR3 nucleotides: TGTGCCAGCAGCTTAGAGAGACTCACCTATGGCTACACCTTC. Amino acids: CASSLERLTYGYTF.

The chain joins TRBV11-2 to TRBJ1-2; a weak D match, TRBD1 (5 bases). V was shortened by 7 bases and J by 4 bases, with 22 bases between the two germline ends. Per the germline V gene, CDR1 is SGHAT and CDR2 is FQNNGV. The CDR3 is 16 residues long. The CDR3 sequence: CASTPEGKRISYGYTF. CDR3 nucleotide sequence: TGTGCCAGCACGCCGGAGGGGAAGCGAATCTCCTATGGCTACACCTTC.

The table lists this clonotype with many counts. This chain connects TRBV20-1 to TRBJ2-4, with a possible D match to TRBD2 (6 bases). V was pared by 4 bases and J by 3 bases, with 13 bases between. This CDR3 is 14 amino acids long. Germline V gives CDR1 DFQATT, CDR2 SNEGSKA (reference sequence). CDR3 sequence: CSAKLRGFKNIQYF. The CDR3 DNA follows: TGCAGTGCTAAGCTCCGGGGGTTCAAAAACATTCAGTACTTC.

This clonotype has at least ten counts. Written as DNA, the CDR3 is TGTGCCAGCAGCCAAGGTAGCACTGAAGCTTTCTTT. Residues: CASSQGSTEAFF. The chain employs TRBV12-3 or TRBV12-4 and TRBJ1-1; D remains ambiguous. The CDR3 is made up of 12 amino acids. V dropped 6 bases and J dropped 4 bases, with 9 bases sitting between them.

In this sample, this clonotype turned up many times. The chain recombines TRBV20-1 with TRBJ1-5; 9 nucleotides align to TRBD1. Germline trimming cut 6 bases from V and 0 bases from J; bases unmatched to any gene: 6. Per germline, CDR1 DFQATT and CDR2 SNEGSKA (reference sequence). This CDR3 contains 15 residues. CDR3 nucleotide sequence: TGCAGTGCGGAGAGGACAGGGGATAGCAATCAGCCCCAGCATTTT. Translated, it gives CSAERTGDSNQPQHF.

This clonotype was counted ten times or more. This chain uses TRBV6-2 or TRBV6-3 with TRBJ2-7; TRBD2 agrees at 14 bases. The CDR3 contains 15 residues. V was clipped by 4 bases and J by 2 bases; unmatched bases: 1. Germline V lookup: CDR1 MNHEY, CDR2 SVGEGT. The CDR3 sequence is CASSWGLAGAYEQYF. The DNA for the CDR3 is TGTGCCAGCAGTTGGGGACTAGCGGGAGCCTACGAGCAGTACTTC.

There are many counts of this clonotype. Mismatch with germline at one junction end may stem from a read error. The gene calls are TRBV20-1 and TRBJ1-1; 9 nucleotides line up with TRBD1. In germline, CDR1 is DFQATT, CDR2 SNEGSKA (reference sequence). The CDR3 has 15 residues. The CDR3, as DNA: TGCAGTGCTGGAGATCCCGACAGGGGGGTTACTGAAGCTTTCTTT. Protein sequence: CSAGDPDRGVTEAFF.

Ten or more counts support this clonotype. The CDR3 DNA follows: TGTGCCAGCAGTTTATCTAGCGGGGGGGCCGAGCAGTACTTC. It is translated as CASSLSSGGAEQYF. This chain links TRBV27 with TRBJ2-7, with TRBD2 matching 11 bases. The length of the CDR3 is 14 residues. Germline-derived CDR1 and CDR2 are MNHEY and SMNVEV (reference sequence). The V and J ends lost 0 bases and 6 bases, in that order; junction bases with no gene match: 1.

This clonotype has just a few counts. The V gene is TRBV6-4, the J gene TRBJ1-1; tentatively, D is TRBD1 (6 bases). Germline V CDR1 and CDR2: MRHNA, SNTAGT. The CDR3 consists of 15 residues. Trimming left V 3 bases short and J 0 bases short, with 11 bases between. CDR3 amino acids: CASSDLTGLNTEAFF. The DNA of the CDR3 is TGTGCCAGCAGTGATTTGACAGGTCTGAACACTGAAGCTTTCTTT.

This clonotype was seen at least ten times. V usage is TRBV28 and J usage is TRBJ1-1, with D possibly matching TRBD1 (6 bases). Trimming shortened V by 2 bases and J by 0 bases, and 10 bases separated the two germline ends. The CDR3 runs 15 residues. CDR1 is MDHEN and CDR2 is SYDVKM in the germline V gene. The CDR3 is CASSLIKGVNTEAFF. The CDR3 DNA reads TGTGCCAGCAGTTTAATTAAGGGGGTGAACACTGAAGCTTTCTTT. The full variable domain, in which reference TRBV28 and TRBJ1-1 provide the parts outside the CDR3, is DVKVTQSSRYLVKRTGEKVFLECVQDMDHENMFWYRQDPGLGLRLIYFSYDVKMKEKGDIPEGYSVSREKKERFSLILESASTNQTSMYLCASSLIKGVNTEAFFGQGTRLTVV.

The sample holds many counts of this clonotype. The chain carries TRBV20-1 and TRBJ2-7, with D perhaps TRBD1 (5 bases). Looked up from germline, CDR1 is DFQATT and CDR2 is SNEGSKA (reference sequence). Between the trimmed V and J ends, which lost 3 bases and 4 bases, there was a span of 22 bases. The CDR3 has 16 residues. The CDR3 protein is CSASRETGVPLYEQYF. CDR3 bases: TGCAGTGCTAGCCGAGAAACAGGTGTGCCCCTATACGAGCAGTACTTC.

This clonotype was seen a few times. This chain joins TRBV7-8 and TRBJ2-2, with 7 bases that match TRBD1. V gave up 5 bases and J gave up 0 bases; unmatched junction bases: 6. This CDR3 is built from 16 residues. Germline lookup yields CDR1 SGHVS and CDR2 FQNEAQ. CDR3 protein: CASSIYGTANTGELFF. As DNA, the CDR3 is TGTGCCAGCAGCATCTACGGGACAGCGAACACCGGGGAGCTGTTTTTT. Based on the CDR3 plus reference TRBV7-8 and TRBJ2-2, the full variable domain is GAGVSQSPRYKVAKRGQDVALRCDPISGHVSLFWYQQALGQGPEFLTYFQNEAQLDKSGLPSDRFFAERPEGSVSTLKIQRTQQEDSAVYLCASSIYGTANTGELFFGEGSRLTVL.

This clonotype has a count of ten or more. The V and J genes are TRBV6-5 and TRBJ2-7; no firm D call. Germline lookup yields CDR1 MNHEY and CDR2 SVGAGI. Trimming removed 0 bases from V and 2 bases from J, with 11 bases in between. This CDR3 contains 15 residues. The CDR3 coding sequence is TGTGCCAGCAGTTACTCCCGACCCGTACCCTACGAGCAGTACTTC. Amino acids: CASSYSRPVPYEQYF.

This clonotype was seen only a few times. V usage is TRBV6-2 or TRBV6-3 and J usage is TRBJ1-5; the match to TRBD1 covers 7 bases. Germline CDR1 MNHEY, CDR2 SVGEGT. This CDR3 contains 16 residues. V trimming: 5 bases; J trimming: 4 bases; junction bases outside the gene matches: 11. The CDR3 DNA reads TGTGCCAGCAGTCACCGAACCGACAGGGCGAATCAGCCCCAGCATTTT. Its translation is CASSHRTDRANQPQHF.